This T cell receptor beta chain is drawn from a study of shared clonotypes between healthy human individuals. The germline V gene encodes CDR1 GTSNPN and CDR2 SVGIG (reference sequence). CDR3 length equals 16 residues. The trim removed 5 bases at V and 6 bases at J, leaving 14 bases unmatched. On this clone: Its antigen remains unidentified.

Sequencing was performed with immunoSEQ multiplex PCR; in TCRdb, only in-frame clones are kept and a portion is missing. The data contain about 2.4 million clones, more than 80% of them seen just once; the ten biggest clones take up around 0.15%. Study-level points and caveats: A limitation of the genetic and exposure-history diversity represented arose from few donors.

This receptor was obtained from a man aged 18 to 29 in good health. The sequenced sample was naive CD4+ T cells sorted from blood. This sample's subset: CD45RA+ positively selected. The chain has TRBV30 and TRBJ2-1, with 9 nucleotides matching TRBD2. The CDR3 region is CAWSPLGTSKGNEQFF. CDR3 DNA sequence: TGTGCCTGGTCACCCCTCGGGACTAGCAAAGGCAATGAGCAGTTCTTC.